This T cell receptor beta chain was retrieved from a study of T cell responses to AZD1222 COVID-19 vaccine. Study-level results: Only a handful of people who got AZD1222 tested seropositive at baseline. The donor cohort was predominantly white British with a female majority, and clonal diversity may have been underestimated.

Germline V CDR1 and CDR2: MNHEY, SVGAGI. This CDR3 is 13 amino acids long. V was cut by 0 bases and J by 12 bases, with 12 bases left in between. Comments on this clone: Its antigen is as yet unknown.

The table came from immunoSEQ multiplex PCR; TCRdb's copy has only in-frame clones and leaves some out. There are roughly 180,000 clones in the sample; roughly nine tenths occur only once, and 1.7% lies in the top ten. This sequence was found in an adult who received the AZD1222 COVID-19 vaccine. The specimen was peripheral blood, collected 28 days after the second AZD1222 dose. The chain joins TRBV6-5 to TRBJ2-1, with D possibly matching TRBD1 (6 bases). This chain's CDR3 is CASSYSRQDSQFF. The CDR3 nucleotides read TGTGCCAGCAGTTACTCACGACAGGATTCGCAGTTCTTC.